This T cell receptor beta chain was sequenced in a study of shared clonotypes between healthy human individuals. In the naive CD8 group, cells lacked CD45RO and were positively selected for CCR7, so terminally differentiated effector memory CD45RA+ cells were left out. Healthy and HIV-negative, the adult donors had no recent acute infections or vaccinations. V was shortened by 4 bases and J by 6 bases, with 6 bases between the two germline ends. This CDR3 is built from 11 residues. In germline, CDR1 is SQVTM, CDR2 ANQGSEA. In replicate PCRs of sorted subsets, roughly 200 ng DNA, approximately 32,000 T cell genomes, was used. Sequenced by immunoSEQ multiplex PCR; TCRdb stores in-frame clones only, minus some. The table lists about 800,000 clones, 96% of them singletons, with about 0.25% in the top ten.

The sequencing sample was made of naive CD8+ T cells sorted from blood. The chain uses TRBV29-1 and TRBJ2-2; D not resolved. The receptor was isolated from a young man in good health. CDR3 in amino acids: CSVVISGELFF. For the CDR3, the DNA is TGCAGCGTTGTTATATCCGGGGAGCTGTTTTTT.